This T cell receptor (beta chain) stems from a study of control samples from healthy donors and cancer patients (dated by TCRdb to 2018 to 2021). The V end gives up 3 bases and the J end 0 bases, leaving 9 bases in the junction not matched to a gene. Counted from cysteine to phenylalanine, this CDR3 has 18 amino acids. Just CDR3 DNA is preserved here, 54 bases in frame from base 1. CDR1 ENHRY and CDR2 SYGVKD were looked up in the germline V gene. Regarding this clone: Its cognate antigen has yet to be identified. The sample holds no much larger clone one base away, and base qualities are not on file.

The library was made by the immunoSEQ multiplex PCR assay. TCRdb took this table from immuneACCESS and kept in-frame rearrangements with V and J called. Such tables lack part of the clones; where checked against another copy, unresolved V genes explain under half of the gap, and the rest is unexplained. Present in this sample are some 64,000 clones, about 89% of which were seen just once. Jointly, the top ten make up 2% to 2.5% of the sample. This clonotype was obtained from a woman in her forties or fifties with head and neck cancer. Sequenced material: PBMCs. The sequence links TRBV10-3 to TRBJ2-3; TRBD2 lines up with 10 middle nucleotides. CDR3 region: CAISDSRLAGFSTDTQYF. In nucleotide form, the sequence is TGTGCCATCAGTGACTCGAGACTAGCGGGTTTTAGCACAGATACGCAGTATTTT.